A selection of T cell receptor beta chains follows, all from one sample in a study of cytomegalovirus exposure and HLA in healthy donors. Repertoires were generated with immunoSEQ multiplex PCR, while TCRdb's copy carries only in-frame clones and drops some. The sample holds some 140,000 clones, around 84% seen once. Sequenced: PBMCs. All receptors come from a woman aged 40 to 50 in good health and CMV-seropositive. The CDR3 runs from the conserved cysteine through the conserved F or W. D genes are given only for firm matches. Size tells how often a clone was seen (once, few, many) or the class of an expanded clone, and some rows leave it out.

d_call	v_call	clone_size	j_call	cdr3_aa	cdr3_nt
TRBD2	TRBV5-1	-	TRBJ2-7	CASSFLSGRAVSEQYF	TGCGCCAGCAGCTTCCTTAGCGGGAGGGCCGTTTCCGAGCAGTACTTC
TRBD1	TRBV5-1	-	TRBJ1-1	CASSLGVSGGLNTEAFF	TGCGCCAGCAGCTTGGGGGTGTCAGGGGGCTTGAACACTGAAGCTTTCTTT
-	TRBV29-1	few	TRBJ2-7	CSVVLSTVREQYF	TGCAGCGTTGTTCTGTCAACTGTACGGGAGCAGTACTTC
TRBD1	TRBV6-1	few	TRBJ2-1	CASSDSPRDRGYEQFF	TGTGCCAGCAGTGATAGCCCCCGGGACAGGGGTTATGAGCAGTTCTTC
TRBD1	TRBV7-9	-	TRBJ2-7	CASSLGVQGASYEQYF	TGTGCCAGCAGCTTAGGGGTACAGGGGGCCTCCTACGAGCAGTACTTC
-	TRBV30	-	TRBJ1-5	CAWGPPGNGQPQHF	TGTGCCTGGGGACCGCCAGGGAATGGTCAGCCCCAGCATTTT
TRBD1	TRBV9	-	TRBJ1-5	CASSVGGGGVGQPQHF	TGTGCCAGCAGCGTAGGTGGAGGGGGCGTCGGTCAGCCCCAGCATTTT
TRBD1	TRBV10-3	few	TRBJ2-3	CAISVGTGVRDTQYF	TGTGCCATCAGTGTAGGAACAGGGGTACGGGATACGCAGTATTTT
TRBD2	TRBV2	-	TRBJ2-1	CASTDRSSGGYNEQFF	TGTGCCAGCACCGATAGGAGTAGCGGGGGTTACAATGAGCAGTTCTTC
TRBD2	TRBV18	-	TRBJ2-3	CASSPIAGDTDTQYF	TGTGCCAGCTCACCAATAGCGGGAGATACAGATACGCAGTATTTT
-	TRBV20-1	-	TRBJ2-1	CSTTGTNEQFF	TGCAGTACGACGGGAACCAATGAGCAGTTCTTC
-	TRBV6-1	-	TRBJ2-7	CASSEGGRAYEQYF	TGTGCCAGCAGTGAAGGAGGTCGGGCCTACGAGCAGTACTTC
-	TRBV29-1	-	TRBJ1-1	CSARTENTEAFF	TGCAGCGCCAGGACTGAAAACACTGAAGCTTTCTTT
-	TRBV11-2	once	TRBJ2-1	CASSLDAGVRYNEQFF	TGTGCCAGCAGCTTAGATGCCGGGGTGAGGTACAATGAGCAGTTCTTC
-	TRBV10-1	-	TRBJ2-2	CASRGPRGSSENTGELFF	TGCGCCAGCAGAGGGCCGCGGGGTTCTTCGGAAAACACCGGGGAGCTGTTTTTT
-	TRBV5-5	-	TRBJ2-1	CASSLSGESYNEQFF	TGTGCCAGCAGCTTGTCTGGTGAGTCCTACAATGAGCAGTTCTTC
-	TRBV6-6	-	TRBJ2-7	CASSYAGSEQYF	TGTGCCAGCAGTTACGCGGGTTCGGAGCAGTACTTC
TRBD2	TRBV5-4	-	TRBJ2-5	CASSSAGLAGLQETQYF	TGTGCCAGCAGCTCCGCGGGACTAGCGGGCCTCCAAGAGACCCAGTACTTC
-	TRBV5-4	-	TRBJ1-1	CASSGGQANTEAFF	TGTGCCAGCAGCGGGGGCCAGGCGAACACTGAAGCTTTCTTT
TRBD2	TRBV19	-	TRBJ2-7	CASSIEGKRGTYEQYF	TGTGCCAGTAGTATTGAGGGCAAGCGGGGAACCTACGAGCAGTACTTC
-	TRBV13	-	TRBJ2-3	CASSLAQLLSSTDTQYF	TGTGCCAGCAGCTTAGCACAACTACTTAGCAGCACAGATACGCAGTATTTT
TRBD2	TRBV6-6	once	TRBJ2-7	CASRDWASGDSYEQYF	TGTGCCAGCAGAGACTGGGCTAGCGGGGACTCCTACGAGCAGTACTTC
-	TRBV6-5	-	TRBJ1-3	CASSYSDSSGNTIYF	TGTGCCAGCAGTTACTCGGACTCCTCTGGAAACACCATATATTTT
TRBD1	TRBV27	few	TRBJ1-2	CASSYGQGSGYTF	TGTGCCAGCAGTTACGGACAGGGTAGTGGCTACACCTTC
-	TRBV10-1	few	TRBJ2-1	CASSESVRSGKQFF	TGCGCCAGCAGTGAGTCAGTCCGATCAGGGAAGCAGTTCTTC
-	TRBV6-4	-	TRBJ1-1	CASSKTGNTEAFF	TGTGCCAGCAGTAAGACGGGGAACACTGAAGCTTTCTTT
TRBD1	TRBV2	-	TRBJ1-1	CASRDRRTGRPEAFF	TGTGCCAGCAGGGACAGACGGACAGGGCGCCCTGAAGCTTTCTTT
TRBD1	TRBV29-1	-	TRBJ1-2	CSVEWGTGGRGYTF	TGCAGCGTTGAGTGGGGGACAGGGGGTCGGGGCTACACCTTC
TRBD2	TRBV19	-	TRBJ2-3	CASSISGSRVDTQYF	TGTGCCAGTAGTATTAGCGGGAGTCGGGTAGATACGCAGTATTTT
-	TRBV2	-	TRBJ2-7	CASSDPGSPYF	TGTGCCAGCAGTGACCCGGGGAGCCCGTACTTC
TRBD2	TRBV7-3	-	TRBJ2-2	CASSLAGGLDGELFF	TGTGCCAGCAGTCTAGCGGGAGGACTTGACGGGGAGCTGTTTTTT
-	TRBV5-1	-	TRBJ1-4	CASRIIFDSEKLFF	TGCGCCAGCAGGATAATTTTCGATAGTGAAAAACTGTTTTTT
TRBD2	TRBV4-1	few	TRBJ2-1	CASSPTSVYEQFF	TGCGCCAGCAGCCCCACTAGCGTCTATGAGCAGTTCTTC
-	TRBV27	-	TRBJ2-1	CASRGLSYNEQFF	TGTGCCAGCAGGGGGCTTTCCTACAATGAGCAGTTCTTC
-	TRBV6-5	-	TRBJ2-1	CASSYHGSSYNEQFF	TGTGCCAGCAGTTACCATGGCTCCTCCTACAATGAGCAGTTCTTC
TRBD2	TRBV4-1	-	TRBJ2-7	CASRLAGVDGYEQYF	TGCGCCAGCAGACTAGCGGGAGTAGACGGTTACGAGCAGTACTTC
-	TRBV2	-	TRBJ1-5	CASSEGLSSNQPQHF	TGTGCCAGCAGTGAAGGACTGAGTAGCAATCAGCCCCAGCATTTT
-	TRBV27	-	TRBJ2-1	CASSIQGSYNEQFF	TGTGCCAGCAGTATACAGGGCTCCTACAATGAGCAGTTCTTC
-	TRBV30	-	TRBJ2-5	CAWSVSGLETQYF	TGTGCCTGGAGTGTGTCCGGGTTAGAGACCCAGTACTTC